This is a list of T cell receptor beta chains from one sample in a study of memory CD4+ T cells and cytomegalovirus serostatus. The protocol was immunoSEQ multiplex PCR, while the TCRdb copy is restricted to in-frame clones and leaves out a portion. The table lists 56,000 or so clones, around 80% of them singletons. Specimen: memory CD4+ T cells from blood. The receptors come from an adult in good health and CMV-seronegative. Some clones in this sample may be carry-over from other donors' samples. The CDR3 runs from the conserved cysteine through the conserved F or W. D genes are given only for firm matches. A clone size is listed for some rows: how often the clone was seen (once, few, many), or a class if it is expanded.

J | D | V | size | CDR3 | DNA
TRBJ1-5 | . | TRBV27 | . | CASSFRTPEIGNQPQHF | TGTGCCAGCAGTTTTAGGACACCAGAGATCGGCAATCAGCCCCAGCATTTT
TRBJ1-1 | TRBD1 | TRBV19 | . | CASSRGQGRTQNTEAFF | TGTGCCAGTAGTCGAGGACAGGGAAGGACCCAGAACACTGAAGCTTTCTTT
TRBJ2-7 | . | TRBV28 | . | CASSPYPLRSYEQYF | TGTGCCAGCAGCCCCTATCCATTACGATCCTACGAGCAGTACTTC
TRBJ1-5 | TRBD1 | TRBV7-2 | . | CASSLGDRRNQPQHF | TGTGCCAGCAGCTTAGGGGACAGACGCAATCAGCCCCAGCATTTT
TRBJ1-3 | . | TRBV5-1 | once | CASSLEPTGYDTIYF | TGCGCCAGCAGCTTGGAGCCGACCGGATACGACACCATATATTTT
TRBJ2-6 | . | TRBV7-9 | . | CASSFREPSGANVLTF | TGTGCCAGCAGCTTTCGCGAGCCCTCTGGGGCCAACGTCCTGACTTTC
TRBJ1-1 | . | TRBV27 | few | CASSSRSRGRQNTEAFF | TGTGCCAGCAGTTCCCGGAGTCGCGGGAGACAGAACACTGAAGCTTTCTTT
TRBJ1-2 | . | TRBV5-6 | . | CASSLPGEGYGYTF | TGTGCCAGCAGCTTGCCAGGGGAAGGCTATGGCTACACCTTC
TRBJ1-1 | TRBD1 | TRBV7-6 | few | CASSLGPKDRVQF | TGTGCCAGCAGCTTAGGACCCAAGGACAGGGTCCAGTTT
TRBJ1-1 | . | TRBV28 | few | CASRSGMNTEAFF | TGTGCCAGCAGGTCCGGTATGAACACTGAAGCTTTCTTT
TRBJ2-2 | . | TRBV4-3 | . | CASSQDFRSGELFF | TGCGCCAGCAGCCAAGATTTCAGGTCCGGGGAGCTGTTTTTT
TRBJ2-3 | . | TRBV10-2 | . | CASSESGTPIGTQYF | TGCGCCAGCAGTGAGTCTGGGACCCCCATAGGAACGCAGTATTTT
TRBJ2-7 | . | TRBV7-9 | . | CASSRGARRFYEQYF | TGTGCCAGCAGCAGGGGGGCACGCCGCTTCTACGAGCAGTACTTC
TRBJ2-3 | . | TRBV28 | . | CASSFTAVGTQYF | TGTGCCAGCAGTTTCACGGCGGTGGGAACGCAGTATTTT
TRBJ2-6 | . | TRBV5-4 | . | CASSLFFTGANVLTF | TGTGCCAGCAGCTTGTTCTTCACTGGGGCCAACGTCCTGACTTTC
TRBJ2-1 | TRBD1 | TRBV6-5 | . | CASSLQGAPFNEQFF | TGTGCCAGCAGCCTACAGGGGGCTCCCTTCAATGAGCAGTTCTTC
TRBJ2-1 | TRBD1 | TRBV5-4 | . | CASSLGTGDDNEQFF | TGTGCCAGCAGCTTGGGGACAGGGGATGACAATGAGCAGTTCTTC
TRBJ1-5 | . | TRBV7-8 | few | CASSLAVYQPQHF | TGTGCCAGCAGCTTAGCGGTATATCAGCCCCAGCATTTT
TRBJ2-1 | TRBD2 | TRBV7-2 | . | CASSSGLATGTHNEQFF | TGTGCCAGCAGCTCAGGACTAGCGACGGGTACACACAATGAGCAGTTCTTC
TRBJ1-1 | TRBD1 | TRBV19 | . | CASSPGTGAHTEAFF | TGTGCCAGTAGTCCAGGGACAGGGGCCCACACAGAAGCTTTCTTT
TRBJ1-4 | TRBD1 | TRBV5-1 | . | CASSPVQGMGEKLFF | TGCGCCAGCAGCCCGGTACAGGGGATGGGAGAAAAACTGTTTTTT